The 26 T cell receptor beta chains listed next were all sequenced from one sample in a study of T cells after yellow fever vaccination. One entry per CDR3 protein, called by TCRdb with MiXCR from the 5' RACE reads. This repertoire shows 450,000 to 550,000 distinct CDR3 sequences, around a fifth found once; its top ten account for about 16%. The sample consisted of PBMCs, taken less than 25 days after the first yellow fever vaccination. These receptors were collected from a man aged 18 to 30 who received the YFV17D yellow fever vaccine.

The chain carries TRBV20-1 and TRBJ2-1; 8 bases are a match to TRBD2. CDR1 is DFQATT, CDR2 SNEGSKA, per germline (reference sequence). The CDR3 is 13 amino acids. The CDR3 coding sequence is TGCAGCCAGAGCGGGAGCCTTTTTTATGAGCAGTTCTTC. As protein: CSQSGSLFYEQFF.

This clonotype occurred a few times. The chain couples TRBV29-1 to TRBJ1-1; 7 positions agree with TRBD1. V trimming: 5 bases; J trimming: 4 bases; junction bases outside the gene matches: 10. Looked up from germline, CDR1 is SQVTM and CDR2 is ANQGSEA. The CDR3 is made up of 14 amino acids. Here the CDR3 DNA reads TGCAGCGTTTCTCCCCGGACAGGCTCCACTGAAGCTTTCTTT. It translates to CSVSPRTGSTEAFF.

The chain uses TRBV7-6 and TRBJ2-1, with 7 bases matching TRBD1. The V gene's germline CDR1 is SGHVS and CDR2 FNYEAQ. The junction had 12 bases not matched to a gene; V was cut back by 1 base and J by 0 bases. The length of the CDR3 is 19 residues. This chain's CDR3 is CASSLDRGRVRSSYNEQFF. Written as DNA, the CDR3 is TGTGCCAGCAGCTTAGATAGGGGGCGGGTACGGAGCTCCTACAATGAGCAGTTCTTC.

This clonotype was seen more than once but under ten times. The rearrangement links TRBV5-1 to TRBJ1-5; D unclear. Deletions cut 4 bases from V and 4 bases from J, with 9 bases between. Looked up from germline, CDR1 is SGHRS and CDR2 is YFSETQ. This CDR3 has 13 residues. CDR3 residues: CASSPDPNQPQHF. CDR3 coding DNA: TGCGCCAGCAGCCCGGACCCGAATCAGCCCCAGCATTTT.

The sample holds many counts of this clonotype. The DNA for the CDR3 is TGTGCCAGCAGCCTAGCGGGGGGGCCCGATGAGCAGTTCTTC. It specifies CASSLAGGPDEQFF. This chain links TRBV2 with TRBJ2-1, with 12 bases aligning to TRBD2. The germline CDR1 and CDR2 sequences are SNHLY and FYNNEI. This CDR3 is 14 amino acids long. V shed 6 bases and J 8 bases; nucleotides not matched to a gene: 5.

The V gene is TRBV27, the J gene TRBJ2-5; no firm D call. The CDR3 sequence is 13 residues long. Trimming stripped 4 bases from V and 2 bases from J, with 8 bases between. Germline V gene data show CDR1 as MNHEY and CDR2 as SMNVEV (reference sequence). The DNA for the CDR3 is TGTGCCAGCAGTTCGAGCTTACAAGAGACCCAGTACTTC. It is translated as CASSSSLQETQYF.

This clonotype was counted only a few times. The rearrangement joins TRBV6-1 to TRBJ1-2; 12 nucleotides line up with TRBD1. Germline V gene sequence: CDR1 MNHNS, CDR2 SASEGT. J was trimmed by 6 bases and V by 6 bases; bases with no gene match: 14. The CDR3 is made up of 17 amino acids. The CDR3 reads CASRRRGQGAPVNGYTF. CDR3 nucleotides: TGTGCCAGCAGACGTAGGGGACAGGGGGCCCCCGTTAATGGCTACACCTTC.

This clonotype came up a few times. The chain is built from TRBV4-2 and TRBJ1-1; possibly TRBD1 for D (5 bases). CDR1 and CDR2 (germline): LGHNA, YNFKEQ. The CDR3 is made up of 17 amino acids. V lost 2 bases to trimming and J lost 0 bases, with 16 bases between them. In DNA, the CDR3 is TGTGCCAGCAGCCAACCAGGACACGATAACATGAACACTGAAGCTTTCTTT. This gives the protein CASSQPGHDNMNTEAFF.

This clonotype was detected only a few times. The chain links TRBV18 to TRBJ1-1; D is ambiguous. Germline assignment: CDR1 KGHSH and CDR2 LQKENI. The CDR3 is 15 amino acids. V lost 1 base, J lost 3 bases, and 12 bases lay in between. The CDR3 DNA reads as TGTGCCAGCTCACCACTTTCCGGGTCTGACACTGAAGCTTTCTTT. This sequence encodes CASSPLSGSDTEAFF.

This sequence joins TRBV11-2 and TRBJ1-2, with a tentative D call TRBD1 (5 bases). The CDR3 is 14 residues long. CDR1 and CDR2 from the germline V gene are SGHAT and FQNNGV. V lost 5 bases, J lost 4 bases, and 14 bases lay in between. The CDR3 region has the DNA TGTGCCAGCAGCCCGGGGGTGGGAGGCTATGGCTACACCTTC. Encoded protein: CASSPGVGGYGYTF.

This clonotype was seen more than once but under ten times. The rearrangement links TRBV7-2 to TRBJ2-5; 10 nucleotides match TRBD2. CDR1 and CDR2 (germline): SGHTA, FQGNSA. The J segment lost 1 base and the V segment lost 3 bases, leaving 5 bases of the junction unmatched. This CDR3 is 16 amino acids long. The CDR3 coding sequence is TGTGCCAGCAGCTTGGTGGCTAGCGGGGGCCAAGAGACCCAGTACTTC. It is translated as CASSLVASGGQETQYF.

This clonotype was recorded only once. The chain is built from TRBV20-1 and TRBJ2-3, with 9 bases that match TRBD1. V shed 5 bases and J 1 base; nucleotides not matched to a gene: 4. Germline V gene sequence: CDR1 DFQATT, CDR2 SNEGSKA (reference sequence). CDR3 size: 14 residues. The CDR3 nucleotides are TGCAGTGCTCCGGACAGGGGAGGCACAGATACGCAGTATTTT. Encoded protein: CSAPDRGGTDTQYF.

The chain links TRBV5-1 to TRBJ2-2; D remains ambiguous. CDR3 length equals 14 residues. CDR1 and CDR2 (germline): SGHRS, YFSETQ. The V end was cut by 4 bases, the J end by 1 base, with 8 bases between. CDR3 residues: CASSTDLNTGELFF. CDR3 coding DNA: TGCGCCAGCAGCACCGACTTGAACACCGGGGAGCTGTTTTTT.

The chain recombines TRBV5-1 with TRBJ2-2; 7 bases are a match to TRBD1. This CDR3 is 16 amino acids long. In germline, CDR1 is SGHRS, CDR2 YFSETQ. The junction had 8 bases not matched to a gene; V was cut back by 2 bases and J by 4 bases. The CDR3 here is CASSFPWQGVTGELFF. The CDR3 nucleotides read TGCGCCAGCAGCTTCCCCTGGCAGGGGGTCACCGGGGAGCTGTTTTTT. The whole variable domain, filled in from reference TRBV5-1 and TRBJ2-2, reads KAGVTQTPRYLIKTRGQQVTLSCSPISGHRSVSWYQQTPGQGLQFLFEYFSETQRNKGNFPGRFSGRQFSNSRSEMNVSTLELGDSALYLCASSFPWQGVTGELFFGEGSRLTVL.

This clonotype was seen a few times. The chain uses TRBV29-1 and TRBJ2-7; possible D gene TRBD1, 6 bases. Trimming left V 4 bases short and J 5 bases short, with 15 bases between. The CDR3 spans 13 residues. Looked up from germline, CDR1 is SQVTM and CDR2 is ANQGSEA. CDR3 protein: CSVVDRTTDEQYF. CDR3 DNA: TGCAGCGTTGTGGACAGAACCACAGACGAGCAGTACTTC.

This chain links TRBV19 with TRBJ1-5; perhaps TRBD1 as D (6 bases). The germline V gene has CDR1 LNHDA and CDR2 SQIVND (reference sequence). The CDR3 has 14 amino acids. Deletions cut 7 bases from V and 7 bases from J, with 17 bases between. The CDR3 nucleotides read TGTGCCAGTACCGGGGCGGGGGGCGGCCAGCCCCAGCATTTT. Protein: CASTGAGGGQPQHF.

This clonotype was counted only a few times. The chain employs TRBV5-1 and TRBJ1-2; 9 bases agree with TRBD1. The germline CDR1 and CDR2 sequences are SGHRS and YFSETQ. After removal of 5 bases from V and 8 bases from J, the junction contained 10 bases not matched to a gene. The CDR3 sequence is 14 residues long. CDR3 amino acids: CASRPPGTGRGYTF. In DNA, the CDR3 is TGCGCCAGCAGGCCTCCCGGGACAGGGCGAGGCTACACCTTC.

This clonotype was detected only once. CDR3 nucleotide sequence: TGTGCCAGCAGCTTACTCCCGGGGGCCGACAATGAGCAGTTCTTC. Amino acids: CASSLLPGADNEQFF. V gene TRBV7-2 combines with J gene TRBJ2-1; the D gene could be TRBD1 or TRBD2 (6 bases each). With 2 bases removed from V and 5 bases from J, the gap between germline ends came to 13 bases. Looked up from germline, CDR1 is SGHTA and CDR2 is FQGNSA. CDR3 length: 15 amino acids.

This clonotype was picked up a small number of times. V gene TRBV4-2 combines with J gene TRBJ2-5; possible D gene TRBD2, 6 bases. The V gene lost 1 base and the J gene lost 2 bases, with 11 bases spanning the gap. There are 15 residues in the CDR3. Germline V gives CDR1 LGHNA, CDR2 YNFKEQ. The CDR3 here is CASSQGGLIQETQYF. CDR3 bases: TGTGCCAGCAGCCAAGGGGGACTGATTCAAGAGACCCAGTACTTC.

This clonotype was picked up a small number of times. The J gene is TRBJ2-5, the V gene TRBV9; a possible D gene is TRBD2 (6 bases). CDR1 and CDR2 from the germline V gene are SGDLS and YYNGEE. The CDR3 covers 17 residues. The V end lost 2 bases, the J end lost 5 bases, and 22 bases lay between the germline ends. In DNA form, the CDR3 reads TGTGCCAGCAGCGTTCAATTCGGGCGGGGTGGCGTCGAGACCCAGTACTTC. Amino acids: CASSVQFGRGGVETQYF.

This clonotype has a handful of counts. The chain is built from TRBV5-1 and TRBJ1-2; 10 nucleotides agree with TRBD1. CDR3 size: 15 residues. With V trimmed by 2 bases and J by 4 bases, 5 bases remained unmatched. Looked up from germline, CDR1 is SGHRS and CDR2 is YFSETQ. The CDR3: CASSFGTGAFYGYTF. The CDR3 DNA reads TGCGCCAGCAGCTTCGGGACAGGGGCATTCTATGGCTACACCTTC. Supplemented by reference TRBV5-1 and TRBJ1-2, the full variable domain reads KAGVTQTPRYLIKTRGQQVTLSCSPISGHRSVSWYQQTPGQGLQFLFEYFSETQRNKGNFPGRFSGRQFSNSRSEMNVSTLELGDSALYLCASSFGTGAFYGYTFGSGTRLTVV.

In its sample, this clonotype was seen a few times. The chain recombines TRBV7-2 with TRBJ2-2; 10 bases line up with TRBD2. Per the germline V gene, CDR1 is SGHTA and CDR2 is FQGNSA. V lost 6 bases and J lost 4; bases outside the gene matches: 5. There are 15 residues in the CDR3. The CDR3 bases are TGTGCCAGCAGGCTAGCGGGGGTCGTCACCGGGGAGCTGTTTTTT. Protein: CASRLAGVVTGELFF. Drawing the rest from reference TRBV7-2 and TRBJ2-2, the complete variable domain is GAGVSQSPSNKVTEKGKDVELRCDPISGHTALYWYRQSLGQGLEFLIYFQGNSAPDKSGLPSDRFSAERTGGSVSTLTIQRTQQEDSAVYLCASRLAGVVTGELFFGEGSRLTVL.

This chain connects TRBV20-1 to TRBJ1-4, with 11 bases aligning to TRBD1. This CDR3 is 14 amino acids long. The junction had 6 bases not matched to a gene; V was cut back by 5 bases and J by 7 bases. The V gene's germline CDR1 is DFQATT and CDR2 SNEGSKA (reference sequence). The DNA for the CDR3 is TGCAGTGCTGGCGACGGGACAGGGGGTGAAAAACTGTTTTTT. Its translation is CSAGDGTGGEKLFF.

The gene calls are TRBV29-1 and TRBJ2-7; TRBD1 aligns across 8 bases. V lost 2 bases to trimming and J lost 4 bases; unmatched junction nucleotides: 4. The CDR3 extends over 13 amino acids. Germline V gene lookup returns CDR1 SQVTM and CDR2 ANQGSEA. In DNA, the CDR3 is TGCAGCGTTGAAACCAGGGGGCTTTACGAGCAGTACTTC. Translation gives CSVETRGLYEQYF.

The table lists this clonotype with a few counts. The rearrangement uses TRBV7-2 and TRBJ2-1; 8 positions match TRBD2. This CDR3 has 16 residues. The V and J ends lost 6 bases and 4 bases, in that order; junction bases with no gene match: 11. Germline V gene lookup returns CDR1 SGHTA and CDR2 FQGNSA. The CDR3: CASRYPSGRAYNEQFF. The CDR3 DNA follows: TGTGCCAGCAGGTACCCTAGCGGGCGCGCGTACAATGAGCAGTTCTTC.

This clonotype has a handful of counts. This chain uses TRBV6-1 with TRBJ2-7, with D maybe TRBD1 (6 bases). Trimming cost V 8 bases and J 4 bases, with 18 bases left between them. The germline gives CDR1 MNHNS, CDR2 SASEGT. This CDR3 has 14 residues. The DNA of the CDR3 is TGTGCCAGCCAGAGGGCCTCAGGGGTTTACGAGCAGTACGTC. Its protein product is CASQRASGVYEQYV.